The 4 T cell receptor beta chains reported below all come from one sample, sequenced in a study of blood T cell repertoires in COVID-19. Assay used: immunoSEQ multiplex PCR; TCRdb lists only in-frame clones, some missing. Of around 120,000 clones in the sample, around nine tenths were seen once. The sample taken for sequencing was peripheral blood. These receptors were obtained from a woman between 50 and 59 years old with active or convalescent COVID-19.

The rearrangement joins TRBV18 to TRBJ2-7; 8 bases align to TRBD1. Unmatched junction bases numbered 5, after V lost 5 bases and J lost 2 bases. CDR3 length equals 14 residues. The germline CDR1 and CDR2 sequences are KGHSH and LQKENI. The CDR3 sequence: CASSTTGDPYEQYF. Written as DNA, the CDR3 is TGTGCCAGCTCAACGACAGGGGACCCCTACGAGCAGTACTTC.

The CDR3 DNA follows: TGTGCCAGCAGTGGACAGAGTAGCAATCAGCCCCAGCATTTT. Amino acids: CASSGQSSNQPQHF. The chain employs TRBV6-2 or TRBV6-3 and TRBJ1-5; a weak D match, TRBD1 (6 bases). This CDR3 is built from 14 residues. Trimming stripped 5 bases from V and 0 bases from J, with 8 bases between. CDR1 and CDR2 (germline): MNHEY, SVGEGT.

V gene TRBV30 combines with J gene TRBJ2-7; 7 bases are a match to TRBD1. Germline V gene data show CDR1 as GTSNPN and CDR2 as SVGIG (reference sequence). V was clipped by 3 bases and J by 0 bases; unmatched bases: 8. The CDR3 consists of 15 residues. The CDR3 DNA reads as TGTGCCTGGAGCTCACCCCGGACAGGCTCCTACGAGCAGTACTTC. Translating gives CAWSSPRTGSYEQYF.

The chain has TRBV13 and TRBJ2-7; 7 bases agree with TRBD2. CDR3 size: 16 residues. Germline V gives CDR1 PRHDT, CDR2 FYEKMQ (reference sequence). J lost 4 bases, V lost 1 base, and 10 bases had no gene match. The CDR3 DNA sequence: TGTGCCAGCAGCTTAGACCGCCGGGCGCGGGGGTACGAGCAGTACTTC. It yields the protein CASSLDRRARGYEQYF.